These 21 T cell receptor beta chains came from one sample sequenced in a study of healthy donors' naive CD4 and CD8 T cells (dated by TCRdb to between 2014 and 2016). The instrument given in TCRdb is 454 GS FLX Titanium. TCR libraries were built from around 500 ng of total RNA with a previously published linear amplification protocol. TCRdb handled the public reads itself, with Q25 trimming in fastp and clone calling in MiXCR, and kept productive beta chains. Rows merge per CDR3 protein into single entries with the most common DNA and genes. Present in this sample are about 180,000 distinct CDR3 sequences, under 85% of which were seen just once. The ten top clones hold less than 2.5% of the sample. Sequenced material: naive CD4+ and CD8+ T cells sorted from blood, pooled from several donors. Interpreted using the paper, the cell subset or site label stands for: FACS-sorted naive CD4+ (CD45RO-CD45RA+) and naive CD8+ (CD45RA+CD27bright) T cells. The receptors were gathered from a pool of human donors in good health; the sample pools cells from several healthy donors.

This rearrangement joins TRBV6-2 or TRBV6-3 to TRBJ2-5; D might be TRBD2 (6 bases). Germline V lookup: CDR1 MNHEY, CDR2 SVGEGT. Trimming pared 6 bases from V and 5 bases from J, leaving 13 bases between. This CDR3 is built from 13 residues. The CDR3 here is CASRPRGVETQYF. The CDR3 nucleotides are TGTGCCAGCAGGCCCCGCGGGGTCGAGACCCAGTACTTC.

The rearrangement links TRBV20-1 to TRBJ2-7, with 7 bases lining up with TRBD1. J was trimmed by 1 base and V by 5 bases; bases with no gene match: 8. Germline CDR1 DFQATT, CDR2 SNEGSKA (reference sequence). The CDR3 sequence is 14 residues long. CDR3 amino acids: CSASRDSHSYEQYF. CDR3 nucleotide sequence: TGCAGTGCTTCCCGGGACAGCCATTCCTACGAGCAGTACTTC.

This clonotype has only one observation. The J gene is TRBJ2-4, the V gene TRBV29-1, with D unclear. CDR1 is SQVTM, CDR2 ANQGSEA, per germline. The CDR3 loop spans 12 amino acids. Trimming stripped 7 bases from V and 8 bases from J, with 15 bases between. CDR3 nucleotide sequence: TGCAGCGCCCAACCCGCTAGTGACATTCAGTACTTC. This codes for CSAQPASDIQYF. The entire variable domain, with the rest obtained from reference TRBV29-1 and TRBJ2-4, is as follows: SAVISQKPSRDICQRGTSLTIQCQVDSQVTMMFWYRQQPGQSLTLIATANQGSEATYESGFVIDKFPISRPNLTFSTLTVSNMSPEDSSIYLCSAQPASDIQYFGAGTRLSVL.

This clonotype was observed a few times. This rearrangement joins TRBV6-2 or TRBV6-3 to TRBJ1-5, with D unresolved. V lost 4 bases, J lost 7 bases, and 11 bases lay in between. Per the germline V gene, CDR1 is MNHEY and CDR2 is SVGEGT. CDR3 length equals 13 residues. The CDR3 DNA follows: TGTGCCAGCAGTTCGACGGGATACCAGCCCCAGCATTTT. Translation gives CASSSTGYQPQHF.

In this sample, this clonotype turned up a few times. CDR3 amino acids: CASSYYPAGEQYF. Written as DNA, the CDR3 is TGTGCCAGCAGTTACTACCCAGCGGGAGAGCAGTACTTC. The genes are TRBV6-5 and TRBJ2-7; 7 nucleotides agree with TRBD2. The CDR3 is made up of 13 amino acids. From germline, CDR1 is MNHEY and CDR2 SVGAGI. V lost 1 base to trimming and J lost 7 bases; unmatched junction nucleotides: 4.

This rearrangement joins TRBV29-1 to TRBJ1-6; D remains ambiguous. Germline CDR1 SQVTM, CDR2 ANQGSEA. Trimming took 2 bases from V and 14 from J, leaving 10 bases between them. The CDR3 is made up of 11 amino acids. The CDR3 loop reads CSVERAGSLHF. For the CDR3, the DNA is TGCAGCGTTGAAAGGGCAGGCTCCCTCCACTTT.

The genes are TRBV10-3 and TRBJ2-7; perhaps TRBD2 as D (5 bases). Germline V gene lookup returns CDR1 ENHRY and CDR2 SYGVKD. Trimming left V 7 bases short and J 5 bases short, with 12 bases between. The CDR3 is 12 amino acids. CDR3 nucleotides: TGTGCCATCATCGGGGAAAGCCACGAGCAGTACTTC. Residues: CAIIGESHEQYF.

This clonotype occurred a few times. One end of the junction does not line up with germline, which may come from a read error. The V gene is TRBV19, the J gene TRBJ2-5, with D hard to call. Germline V lookup: CDR1 LNHDA, CDR2 SQIVND (reference sequence). The CDR3 is made up of 16 amino acids. Here the CDR3 reads CTSSPRLGKDQETQYF. CDR3 sequence (DNA): TGTACCAGTAGTCCTCGACTCGGCAAGGATCAAGAGACCCAGTACTTC.

This clonotype was detected only a few times. The chain uses TRBV19 and TRBJ1-1, with D unclear. V was trimmed by 1 base and J by 0 bases, leaving 9 bases between them. The CDR3 extends over 15 amino acids. Germline V gives CDR1 LNHDA, CDR2 SQIVND (reference sequence). CDR3 amino acids: CASSIAHRLNTEAFF. As DNA, the CDR3 is TGTGCCAGTAGTATAGCCCACAGACTGAACACTGAAGCTTTCTTT.

There are a few counts of this clonotype. The chain joins TRBV19 to TRBJ1-5; D possibly corresponds to TRBD1 (5 bases). The length of the CDR3 is 13 residues. From germline, CDR1 is LNHDA and CDR2 SQIVND (reference sequence). Between the trimmed V and J ends, which lost 5 bases and 7 bases, there was a span of 12 bases. The CDR3 bases are TGTGCCAGTAGTTGGAGGGACGTGCAGCCCCAGCATTTT. Protein: CASSWRDVQPQHF.

The rearrangement uses TRBV27 and TRBJ1-2; no firm D call. Per germline, CDR1 MNHEY and CDR2 SMNVEV (reference sequence). Trimming removed 0 bases from V and 4 bases from J, with 6 bases in between. The CDR3 sequence is 13 residues long. The CDR3 here is CASSLSEGYGYTF. CDR3 nucleotide sequence: TGTGCCAGCAGTTTATCGGAGGGCTATGGCTACACCTTC.

The rearrangement links TRBV5-1 to TRBJ1-2; D gene unclear. From germline, CDR1 is SGHRS and CDR2 YFSETQ. V was trimmed by 1 base and J by 8 bases, leaving 9 bases between them. CDR3 length: 12 amino acids. The CDR3 is CASSLSWQGYTF. CDR3 nucleotides: TGCGCCAGCAGCTTGAGCTGGCAGGGCTACACCTTC.

This rearrangement joins TRBV18 to TRBJ1-1; tentative D call: TRBD1 (6 bases). CDR1 and CDR2 from the germline V gene are KGHSH and LQKENI. Trimming stripped 4 bases from V and 6 bases from J, with 9 bases between. The CDR3 totals 12 residues. The CDR3 nucleotides read TGTGCCAGCTCACGAGGGACACCTGAAGCTTTCTTT. Translation gives CASSRGTPEAFF. Variable domain in full (rest from reference TRBV18 and TRBJ1-1): NAGVMQNPRHLVRRRGQEARLRCSPMKGHSHVYWYRQLPEEGLKFMVYLQKENIIDESGMPKERFSAEFPKEGPSILRIQQVVRGDSAAYFCASSRGTPEAFFGQGTRLTVV.

This clonotype was counted a few times. The V call is TRBV6-1, the J call TRBJ2-7; D remains unclear. The germline CDR1 and CDR2 sequences are MNHNS and SASEGT. The CDR3 loop spans 13 amino acids. Trimming took 6 bases from V and 1 from J, leaving 10 bases between them. The CDR3 protein is CASRVRPSYEQYF. The CDR3 nucleotides read TGTGCCAGCAGGGTCAGGCCATCCTACGAGCAGTACTTC.

This sequence joins TRBV29-1 and TRBJ2-2; D unresolved. The CDR3 totals 12 residues. V lost 3 bases to trimming and J lost 5 bases, with 7 bases between them. CDR1 is SQVTM and CDR2 is ANQGSEA in the germline V gene. CDR3 in DNA: TGCAGCGTTGAGGGAAGTACCGGGGAGCTGTTTTTT. Amino acid sequence: CSVEGSTGELFF.

The V call is TRBV5-6, the J call TRBJ1-2; 7 positions agree with TRBD1. The CDR3 is 16 amino acids. V dropped 3 bases and J dropped 1; count of bases not matched to a gene: 9. Per the germline V gene, CDR1 is SGHDT and CDR2 is YYEEEE. CDR3 residues: CASSYPPGQINYGYTF. The DNA of the CDR3 is TGTGCCAGCAGCTACCCTCCGGGACAGATTAACTATGGCTACACCTTC.

This chain connects TRBV19 to TRBJ2-7, with D perhaps TRBD1 (6 bases). The CDR3 has 13 residues. The ends were cut back, 5 bases at V and 0 bases at J, with 8 bases in the middle. Germline CDR1 reads LNHDA; CDR2 reads SQIVND (reference sequence). The CDR3 nucleotides read TGTGCCAGTAGTGGGACATACTCCTACGAGCAGTACTTC. Its translation: CASSGTYSYEQYF. Variable domain in full (rest from reference TRBV19 and TRBJ2-7): DGGITQSPKYLFRKEGQNVTLSCEQNLNHDAMYWYRQDPGQGLRLIYYSQIVNDFQKGDIAEGYSVSREKKESFPLTVTSAQKNPTAFYLCASSGTYSYEQYFGPGTRLTVT.

Only a few counts were recorded for this clonotype. The chain recombines TRBV6-1 with TRBJ1-2; no firm D call. The CDR3 contains 15 residues. Trimming pared 6 bases from V and 3 bases from J, leaving 17 bases between. The V gene's germline CDR1 is MNHNS and CDR2 SASEGT. As DNA, the CDR3 is TGTGCCAGCAGGCACACCGCAACCGAGGACTATGGCTACACCTTC. Its protein is CASRHTATEDYGYTF.

The chain is built from TRBV29-1 and TRBJ2-1; TRBD2 aligns across 10 bases. There are 14 residues in the CDR3. Germline CDR1 SQVTM, CDR2 ANQGSEA. V lost 7 bases to trimming and J lost 7 bases; unmatched junction nucleotides: 10. The CDR3 region has the DNA TGCAGCGCGACCCCTAGCGGGAGTTGGAATGAGCAGTTCTTC. It translates to CSATPSGSWNEQFF.

V usage is TRBV15 and J usage is TRBJ2-3, with 8 bases lining up with TRBD2. CDR1 and CDR2 from the germline V gene are LNHNV and YYDKDF (reference sequence). The CDR3 sequence is 15 residues long. Trimming took 5 bases from V and 9 from J; bases not matched to a gene: 13. The CDR3 loop is CATSRQLAEAPTQYF. The CDR3 DNA reads TGTGCCACCAGCCGTCAACTAGCGGAAGCCCCCACGCAGTATTTT.

This clonotype has more than one count but fewer than ten. This chain uses TRBV27 with TRBJ1-2, with TRBD1 as a possible D gene (5 bases). The CDR3 has 15 residues. V lost 6 bases, J lost 5 bases, and 19 bases lay in between. Germline CDR1 is MNHEY and CDR2 is SMNVEV (reference sequence). In DNA, the CDR3 is TGTGCCAGCAGCCAACATGCCAGGGCCTCTTATGGCTACACCTTC. Translation gives CASSQHARASYGYTF.